Listed here are 26 T cell receptor beta chains from one sample, sequenced in a study of blood T cell repertoires in COVID-19. Here immunoSEQ multiplex PCR was the method, and the copy in TCRdb shows in-frame clones only, minus some. Of a few hundred thousand clones listed, approximately 86% were seen once; the top ten hold just under 9.5%. Sample: peripheral blood. The receptors originated from a man aged 18 to 29 with active or convalescent COVID-19.

This chain uses TRBV7-2 with TRBJ2-2; a possible D gene is TRBD1 (6 bases). Germline CDR1 is SGHTA and CDR2 is FQGNSA. The CDR3 loop spans 13 amino acids. Trimming removed 3 bases from V and 6 bases from J, with 8 bases in between. This CDR3 is CASSFKGAGELFF. In nucleotides, the CDR3 is TGTGCCAGCAGCTTTAAGGGGGCCGGGGAGCTGTTTTTT.

This clone came up a few times. The V gene is TRBV18, the J gene TRBJ2-7; 8 bases map to TRBD1. V lost 6 bases to trimming and J lost 3 bases; unmatched junction nucleotides: 7. Germline V gene lookup returns CDR1 KGHSH and CDR2 LQKENI. This CDR3 comprises 14 residues. CDR3 sequence reads: CASSDRTGHYEQYF. CDR3 in DNA: TGTGCCAGCTCGGATAGGACAGGGCACTACGAGCAGTACTTC. Full variable domain (outside the CDR3, taken from reference TRBV18 and TRBJ2-7): NAGVMQNPRHLVRRRGQEARLRCSPMKGHSHVYWYRQLPEEGLKFMVYLQKENIIDESGMPKERFSAEFPKEGPSILRIQQVVRGDSAAYFCASSDRTGHYEQYFGPGTRLTVT.

V gene TRBV27 combines with J gene TRBJ2-7; TRBD1 matches at 7 bases. J gave up 3 bases and V 2 bases, and 7 bases lay outside the gene matches. Germline CDR1 and CDR2: MNHEY and SMNVEV (reference sequence). The CDR3 covers 15 residues. CDR3 sequence reads: CASSLGAGGVYEQYF. The CDR3 DNA follows: TGTGCCAGCAGTTTAGGGGCAGGGGGTGTCTACGAGCAGTACTTC.

The J gene is TRBJ1-5, the V gene TRBV7-2, with D unclear. Germline V gene lookup returns CDR1 SGHTA and CDR2 FQGNSA. The germline V and J ends were trimmed by 2 bases and 4 bases, with 9 bases remaining between them. The CDR3 has 14 residues. In nucleotides, the CDR3 is TGTGCCAGCAGCTTATCACCACAGAATCAGCCCCAGCATTTT. Translation gives CASSLSPQNQPQHF.

This clone was seen only once. The chain couples TRBV5-1 to TRBJ1-1; D is uncertain. Germline V gene data show CDR1 as SGHRS and CDR2 as YFSETQ. Trimming shortened V by 1 base and J by 0 bases, and 7 bases separated the two germline ends. The CDR3 has 14 amino acids. For the CDR3, the DNA is TGCGCCAGCAGCTTGTTTGAGCTGAACACTGAAGCTTTCTTT. This sequence encodes CASSLFELNTEAFF.

This clone was found a few times. J is TRBJ2-2 and V is TRBV15; 8 bases are shared with TRBD2. The ends lost 3 bases at V and 2 bases at J; junction bases unmatched: 8. Per germline, CDR1 LNHNV and CDR2 YYDKDF (reference sequence). This CDR3 contains 17 residues. The CDR3 DNA sequence: TGTGCCACCAGCAGGACTGCGGGGGGACCAAACACCGGGGAGCTGTTTTTT. The encoded protein is CATSRTAGGPNTGELFF.

The chain joins TRBV2 to TRBJ1-2; 10 nucleotides align to TRBD1. Trimming at V came to 8 bases and at J to 8 bases, leaving 11 bases not matched to a gene. The CDR3 runs to 14 residues. The germline gives CDR1 SNHLY, CDR2 FYNNEI. The CDR3 region is CASLSDRGQWGYTF. The DNA for the CDR3 is TGTGCCAGCCTCAGCGACAGGGGGCAATGGGGCTACACCTTC.

The table lists this clone with a few counts. CDR3 nucleotides: TGCGCCACCCGTACCACAGGGGTCGGCACAGATACGCAGTATTTT. Translated, it gives CATRTTGVGTDTQYF. The chain combines TRBV5-1 with TRBJ2-3, with 7 bases aligning to TRBD1. V was clipped by 9 bases and J by 1 base; unmatched bases: 11. The CDR3 runs to 15 residues. The germline CDR1 and CDR2 sequences are SGHRS and YFSETQ.

This chain links TRBV6-5 with TRBJ2-3, with TRBD2 identical over 10 bases. V was pared by 6 bases and J by 1 base, with 4 bases of the junction left unmatched. The CDR3 runs to 15 residues. Germline V gene lookup returns CDR1 MNHEY and CDR2 SVGAGI. The CDR3 sequence: CASRAGLAGTDTQYF. In DNA form, the CDR3 reads TGTGCCAGCAGAGCCGGACTAGCGGGCACAGATACGCAGTATTTT.

This chain links TRBV18 with TRBJ2-5; 8 bases agree with TRBD2. The ends lost 1 base at V and 5 bases at J; junction bases unmatched: 9. CDR1 is KGHSH, CDR2 LQKENI, per germline. The CDR3 consists of 16 residues. CDR3 DNA: TGTGCCAGCTCACCACAGAGCGGGGGAAGCAGGGAGACCCAGTACTTC. It is translated as CASSPQSGGSRETQYF.

The chain has TRBV2 and TRBJ1-2, with D possibly matching TRBD1 (5 bases). This CDR3 is built from 15 residues. Germline V gives CDR1 SNHLY, CDR2 FYNNEI. V lost 4 bases and J lost 0, with 12 bases in between. DNA of the CDR3: TGTGCCAGCAGTGTTCGACAGAAAACTAACTATGGCTACACCTTC. It codes for CASSVRQKTNYGYTF.

V gene TRBV5-5 combines with J gene TRBJ2-7; 13 nucleotides match TRBD2. With 4 bases clipped from V and 0 bases from J, the junction kept 10 bases outside the gene matches. The CDR3 contains 18 residues. CDR1 and CDR2 from the germline V gene are SGHKS and YYEKEE (reference sequence). In nucleotides, the CDR3 is TGTGCCAGCAGCCCCACTAGCGGGGGGGCACGGGACTCCTACGAGCAGTACTTC. Its protein product is CASSPTSGGARDSYEQYF. Full variable domain (remainder filled in from reference TRBV5-5 and TRBJ2-7): DAGVTQSPTHLIKTRGQQVTLRCSPISGHKSVSWYQQVLGQGPQFIFQYYEKEERGRGNFPDRFSARQFPNYSSELNVNALLLGDSALYLCASSPTSGGARDSYEQYFGPGTRLTVT.

V gene TRBV9 combines with J gene TRBJ2-4, with 8 positions matching TRBD2. The CDR3 contains 13 residues. V lost 6 bases, J lost 5 bases, and 4 bases stayed unmatched. Per germline, CDR1 SGDLS and CDR2 YYNGEE. The CDR3 DNA reads TGTGCCAGCACGCGGGGGGCCGAAAACATTCAGTACTTC. Protein sequence: CASTRGAENIQYF.

The chain couples TRBV7-9 to TRBJ2-1; 9 bases fit TRBD1. CDR1 and CDR2 from the germline V gene are SEHNR and FQNEAQ (reference sequence). J was trimmed by 9 bases and V by 9 bases; bases with no gene match: 9. The CDR3 is made up of 13 amino acids. The CDR3 coding sequence is TGTGCCAGTTCCGGGACAGGGAGTTTTGAGCAGTTCTTC. It encodes CASSGTGSFEQFF.

This chain joins TRBV4-3 and TRBJ2-7, with 7 bases identical to TRBD1. V was pared by 5 bases and J by 1 base, with 5 bases of the junction left unmatched. This CDR3 contains 14 residues. The germline V gene has CDR1 LGHNA and CDR2 YSLEER. The CDR3 DNA reads TGCGCCAGCAGCGTGGGACAGTATTCCTACGAGCAGTACTTC. Protein: CASSVGQYSYEQYF.

This clone was picked up a small number of times. The chain carries TRBV9 and TRBJ1-2; 7 nucleotides align to TRBD1. CDR1 and CDR2 (germline): SGDLS, YYNGEE. Trimming took 1 base from V and 7 from J; bases not matched to a gene: 13. This CDR3 is 16 amino acids long. The CDR3 coding sequence is TGTGCCAGCAGCGTAAAAATCGGGGCAGGGGGAGGTGGCTACACCTTC. This encodes CASSVKIGAGGGGYTF. The whole variable domain, filled in from reference TRBV9 and TRBJ1-2, reads DSGVTQTPKHLITATGQRVTLRCSPRSGDLSVYWYQQSLDQGLQFLIQYYNGEERAKGNILERFSAQQFPDLHSELNLSSLELGDSALYFCASSVKIGAGGGGYTFGSGTRLTVV.

The CDR3 here is CASSQIDSREQYF. The CDR3 bases are TGTGCCAGCAGCCAGATAGACAGCCGCGAGCAGTACTTC. V gene TRBV3-1 (or the pseudogene TRBV3-2) combines with J gene TRBJ2-7, with D perhaps matching TRBD1 (5 bases). From germline, CDR1 is LGHDT and CDR2 YNNKEL (reference sequence). V was shortened by 3 bases and J by 6 bases, with 12 bases between the two germline ends. The CDR3 has 13 residues.

The V and J genes are TRBV12-3 or TRBV12-4 and TRBJ1-2, with D possibly being TRBD1 (5 bases). The CDR3 spans 13 residues. V was clipped by 4 bases and J by 1 base, with 7 bases between them. The CDR3 sequence is CASSSGGNYGYTF. DNA for the CDR3: TGTGCCAGCAGTTCCGGGGGTAACTATGGCTACACCTTC.

The rearrangement uses TRBV4-1 and TRBJ1-5, with a weak D call TRBD1 (5 bases). Germline V lookup: CDR1 MGHRA, CDR2 YSYEKL. V lost 4 bases and J lost 4, with 29 bases in between. CDR3 length equals 20 residues. The CDR3 DNA sequence: TGCGCCAGCAGCCTCGATACTAAATTGACAGAAACCCCCTTTAATCAGCCCCAGCATTTT. Translated: CASSLDTKLTETPFNQPQHF.

This rearrangement joins TRBV7-8 to TRBJ2-1, with 10 bases matching TRBD2. J lost 15 bases, V lost 0 bases, and 11 bases had no gene match. The CDR3 runs to 15 residues. In germline, CDR1 is SGHVS, CDR2 FQNEAQ. In nucleotides, the CDR3 is TGTGCCAGCAGCTTAGCTCGGACTAGCGGCGGAGGTACGTTCTTC. Translation gives CASSLARTSGGGTFF.

The CDR3 DNA is TGTGCCAGTAGTACCCCTGGACAGGGGGCACGTCAGCCCCAGCATTTT. This gives the protein CASSTPGQGARQPQHF. The chain employs TRBV19 and TRBJ1-5, with 11 bases that match TRBD1. Germline V gene sequence: CDR1 LNHDA, CDR2 SQIVND (reference sequence). The CDR3 is made up of 16 amino acids. The V segment lost 4 bases and the J segment 6 bases; nucleotides outside the gene matches: 8.

V gene TRBV5-1 combines with J gene TRBJ2-5; 8 bases align to TRBD1. V gave up 1 base and J gave up 5 bases; unmatched junction bases: 1. This CDR3 is 13 amino acids long. CDR1 is SGHRS and CDR2 is YFSETQ in the germline V gene. The CDR3 loop reads CASSLYRGETQYF. The CDR3 region has the DNA TGCGCCAGCAGCTTGTACAGGGGGGAGACCCAGTACTTC.

The chain carries TRBV7-9 and TRBJ2-3; TRBD2 agrees at 13 bases. J lost 4 bases, V lost 5 bases, and 15 bases had no gene match. This CDR3 is 19 amino acids long. Germline V gene lookup returns CDR1 SEHNR and CDR2 FQNEAQ (reference sequence). The CDR3, as DNA: TGTGCCAGCAGCCAACCCCAGTCCCGACTAGCGGGGGGATCAGATACGCAGTATTTT. Protein product: CASSQPQSRLAGGSDTQYF.

The chain carries TRBV3-1 (or the pseudogene TRBV3-2) and TRBJ2-1, with 8 bases matching TRBD2. V lost 4 bases to trimming and J lost 3 bases; unmatched junction nucleotides: 5. This CDR3 has 15 residues. CDR1 LGHDT and CDR2 YNNKEL come from the germline V gene (reference sequence). The CDR3 is CASSPGGANYNEQFF. The CDR3 coding sequence is TGTGCCAGCAGCCCCGGGGGGGCGAACTACAATGAGCAGTTCTTC.

The rearrangement joins TRBV19 to TRBJ2-1; D uncertain. Between the trimmed V and J ends, which lost 5 bases and 2 bases, there was a span of 4 bases. The CDR3 contains 12 residues. Germline-derived CDR1 and CDR2 are LNHDA and SQIVND (reference sequence). CDR3 DNA sequence: TGTGCCAGTAGTGTCACCTACAATGAGCAGTTCTTC. Amino acid sequence: CASSVTYNEQFF.

This rearrangement joins TRBV7-8 to TRBJ1-1, with a possible D match to TRBD1 (6 bases). Deletions cut 11 bases from V and 8 bases from J, with 18 bases between. Germline CDR1 SGHVS, CDR2 FQNEAQ. The CDR3 loop spans 12 amino acids. The CDR3 DNA is TGTGCCTGCCCCGGAGGGGGACTAGAAGCTTTCTTT. Its protein is CACPGGGLEAFF.